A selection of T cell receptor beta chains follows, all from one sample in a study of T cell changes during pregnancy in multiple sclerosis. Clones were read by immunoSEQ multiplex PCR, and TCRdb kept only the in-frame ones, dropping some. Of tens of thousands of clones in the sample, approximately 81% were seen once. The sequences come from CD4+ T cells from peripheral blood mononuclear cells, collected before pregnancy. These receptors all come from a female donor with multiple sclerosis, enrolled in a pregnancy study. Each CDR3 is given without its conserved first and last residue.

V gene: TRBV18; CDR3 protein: ASSPWNRQGGDQPQH
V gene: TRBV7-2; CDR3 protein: ASSPTTGQRGEQY
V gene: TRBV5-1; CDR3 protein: ASSLDRGQETQY
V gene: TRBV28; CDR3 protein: ASSKSGTGNQPQH
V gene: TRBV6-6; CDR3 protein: ATHPPGGNSPLH
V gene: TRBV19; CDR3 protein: ASSPGRPELGSPLH
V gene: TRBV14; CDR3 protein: ASSPFQTPLDPSSYEQY
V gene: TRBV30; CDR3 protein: AWSEPGTEAF
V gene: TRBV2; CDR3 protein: ASSDITYQPQH
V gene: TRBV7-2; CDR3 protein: ASSLVQGNTGELF
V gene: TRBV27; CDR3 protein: ASSLMRESYNEQF
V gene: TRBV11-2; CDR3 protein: ASSPSVPQPQH
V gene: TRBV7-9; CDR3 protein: ASSPRLAATYEQY
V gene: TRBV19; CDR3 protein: ASRPGGGRGTEAF
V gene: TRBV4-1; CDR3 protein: ASSPLLRRTGVMNTEAF
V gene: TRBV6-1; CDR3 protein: ASSEYSDTQY